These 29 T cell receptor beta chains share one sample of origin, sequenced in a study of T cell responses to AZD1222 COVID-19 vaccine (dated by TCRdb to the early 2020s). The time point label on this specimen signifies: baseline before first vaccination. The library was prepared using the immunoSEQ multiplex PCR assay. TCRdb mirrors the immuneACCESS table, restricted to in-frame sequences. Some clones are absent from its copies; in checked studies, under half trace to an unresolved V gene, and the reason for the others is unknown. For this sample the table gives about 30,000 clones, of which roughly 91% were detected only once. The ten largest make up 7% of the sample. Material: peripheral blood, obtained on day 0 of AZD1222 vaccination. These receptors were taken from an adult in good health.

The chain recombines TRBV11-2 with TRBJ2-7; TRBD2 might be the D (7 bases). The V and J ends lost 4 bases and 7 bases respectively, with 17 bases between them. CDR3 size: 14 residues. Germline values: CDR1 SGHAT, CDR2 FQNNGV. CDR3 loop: CASSSISKGGEQYF. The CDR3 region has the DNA TGTGCCAGCAGCTCGATTTCGAAGGGGGGGGAGCAGTACTTC.

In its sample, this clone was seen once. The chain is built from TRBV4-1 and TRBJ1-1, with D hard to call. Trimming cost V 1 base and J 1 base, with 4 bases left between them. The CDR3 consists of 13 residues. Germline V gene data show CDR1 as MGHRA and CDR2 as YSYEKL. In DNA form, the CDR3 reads TGCGCCAGCAGCCAAGTAGGGAACACTGAAGCTTTCTTT. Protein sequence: CASSQVGNTEAFF.

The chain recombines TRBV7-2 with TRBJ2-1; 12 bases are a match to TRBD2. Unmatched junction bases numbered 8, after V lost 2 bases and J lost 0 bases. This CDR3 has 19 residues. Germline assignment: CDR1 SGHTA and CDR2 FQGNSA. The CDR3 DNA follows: TGTGCCAGCAGCTTATCACTAGCGGGAGGCACCTACTCCTACAATGAGCAGTTCTTC. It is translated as CASSLSLAGGTYSYNEQFF.

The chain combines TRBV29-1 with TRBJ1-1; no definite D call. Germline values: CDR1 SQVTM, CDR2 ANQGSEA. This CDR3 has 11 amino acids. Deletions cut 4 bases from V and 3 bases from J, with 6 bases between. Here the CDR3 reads CSVGIYTEAFF. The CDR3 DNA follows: TGCAGCGTTGGGATCTACACTGAAGCTTTCTTT.

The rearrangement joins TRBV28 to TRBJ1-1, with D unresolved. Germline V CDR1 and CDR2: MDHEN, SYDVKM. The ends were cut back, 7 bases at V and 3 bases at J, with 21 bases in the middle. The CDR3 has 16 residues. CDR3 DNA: TGTGCCAGCACCCCGTCGGGTGCAGGTTTGCACACTGAAGCTTTCTTT. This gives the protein CASTPSGAGLHTEAFF.

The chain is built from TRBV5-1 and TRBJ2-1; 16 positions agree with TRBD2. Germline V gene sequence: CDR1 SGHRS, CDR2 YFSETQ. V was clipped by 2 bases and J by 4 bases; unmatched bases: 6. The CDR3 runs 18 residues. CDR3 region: CASSFPGLAGGGYNEQFF. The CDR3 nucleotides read TGCGCCAGCAGCTTTCCGGGACTAGCGGGAGGGGGTTACAATGAGCAGTTCTTC.

This chain's CDR3 is CASSLGRGALTEAFF. The CDR3 DNA sequence: TGTGCCAGCAGCTTGGGACGGGGGGCGCTGACTGAAGCTTTCTTT. The V gene is TRBV5-6, the J gene TRBJ1-1, with D maybe TRBD1 (6 bases). The CDR3 covers 15 residues. Trimming left V 0 bases short and J 5 bases short, with 14 bases between. Germline CDR1 and CDR2: SGHDT and YYEEEE.

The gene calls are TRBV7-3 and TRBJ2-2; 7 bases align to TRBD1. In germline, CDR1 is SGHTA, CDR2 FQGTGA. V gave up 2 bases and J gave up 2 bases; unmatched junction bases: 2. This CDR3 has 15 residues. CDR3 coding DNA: TGTGCCAGCAGCTTAGGACAGGCTAACACCGGGGAGCTGTTTTTT. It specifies CASSLGQANTGELFF.

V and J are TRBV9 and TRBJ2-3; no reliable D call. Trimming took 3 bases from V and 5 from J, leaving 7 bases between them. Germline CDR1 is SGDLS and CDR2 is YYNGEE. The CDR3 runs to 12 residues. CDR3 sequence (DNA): TGTGCCAGCAGCGGTTGGGGAGATACGCAGTATTTT. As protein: CASSGWGDTQYF.

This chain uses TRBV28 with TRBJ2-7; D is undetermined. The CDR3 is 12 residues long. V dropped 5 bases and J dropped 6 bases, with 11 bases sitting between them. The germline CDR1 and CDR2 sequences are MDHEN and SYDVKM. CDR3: CASSSAPSEQYF. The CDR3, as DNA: TGTGCCAGCAGTAGCGCCCCCTCCGAGCAGTACTTC.

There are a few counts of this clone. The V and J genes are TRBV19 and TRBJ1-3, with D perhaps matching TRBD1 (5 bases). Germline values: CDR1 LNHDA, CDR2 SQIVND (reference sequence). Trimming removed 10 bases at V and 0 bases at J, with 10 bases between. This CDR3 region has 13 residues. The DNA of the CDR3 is TGTGCCACACAAGGGGTCTCTGGAAACACCATATATTTT. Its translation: CATQGVSGNTIYF.

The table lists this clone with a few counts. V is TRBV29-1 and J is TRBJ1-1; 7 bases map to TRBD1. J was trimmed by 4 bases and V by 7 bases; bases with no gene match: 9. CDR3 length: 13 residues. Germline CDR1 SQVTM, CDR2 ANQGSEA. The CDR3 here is CSAATGTTTEAFF. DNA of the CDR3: TGCAGCGCTGCGACAGGGACGACCACTGAAGCTTTCTTT.

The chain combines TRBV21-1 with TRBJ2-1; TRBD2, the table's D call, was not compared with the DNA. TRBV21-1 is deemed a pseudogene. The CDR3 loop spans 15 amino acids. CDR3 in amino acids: CASSIGAELYNEQFF. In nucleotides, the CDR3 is TGTGCCAGCAGCATCGGAGCGGAACTCTACAATGAGCAGTTCTTC.

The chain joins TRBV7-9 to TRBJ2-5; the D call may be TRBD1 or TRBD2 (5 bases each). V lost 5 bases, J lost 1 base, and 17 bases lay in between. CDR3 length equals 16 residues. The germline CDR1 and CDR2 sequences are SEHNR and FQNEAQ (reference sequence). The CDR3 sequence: CASSASITGAQETQYF. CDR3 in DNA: TGTGCCAGCAGCGCTAGTATTACCGGGGCCCAAGAGACCCAGTACTTC.

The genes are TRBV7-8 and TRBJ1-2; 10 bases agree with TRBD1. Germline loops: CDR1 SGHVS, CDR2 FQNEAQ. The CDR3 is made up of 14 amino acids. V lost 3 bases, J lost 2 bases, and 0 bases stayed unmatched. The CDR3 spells CASSLDRGNYGYTF. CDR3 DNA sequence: TGTGCCAGCAGCTTGGACAGGGGGAACTATGGCTACACCTTC.

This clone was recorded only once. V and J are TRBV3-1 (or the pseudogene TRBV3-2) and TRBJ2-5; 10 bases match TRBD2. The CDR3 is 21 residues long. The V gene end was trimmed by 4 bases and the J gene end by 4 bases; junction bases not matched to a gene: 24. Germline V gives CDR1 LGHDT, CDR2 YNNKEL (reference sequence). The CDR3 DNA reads TGTGCCAGCAGCCTCCAAGTAGGTCCCCACACCGGGACTAGCGTTGGAGAGACCCAGTACTTC. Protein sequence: CASSLQVGPHTGTSVGETQYF.

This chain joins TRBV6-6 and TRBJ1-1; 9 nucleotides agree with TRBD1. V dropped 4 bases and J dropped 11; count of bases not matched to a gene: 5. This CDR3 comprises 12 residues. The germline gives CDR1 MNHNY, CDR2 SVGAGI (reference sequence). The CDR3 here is CASSSRGTGAFF. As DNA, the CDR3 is TGTGCCAGCAGTTCTAGGGGGACAGGGGCTTTCTTT.

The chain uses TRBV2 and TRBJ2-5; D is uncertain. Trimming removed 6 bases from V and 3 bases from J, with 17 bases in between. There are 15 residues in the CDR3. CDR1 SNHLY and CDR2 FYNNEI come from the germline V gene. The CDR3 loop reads CASRGLGAGEETQYF. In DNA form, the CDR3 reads TGTGCCAGCAGGGGTCTCGGTGCTGGGGAAGAGACCCAGTACTTC.

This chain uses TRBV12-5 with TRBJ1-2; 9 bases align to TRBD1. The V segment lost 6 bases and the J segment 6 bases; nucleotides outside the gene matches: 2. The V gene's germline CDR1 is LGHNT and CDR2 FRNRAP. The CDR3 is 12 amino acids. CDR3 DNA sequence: TGTGCTAGTGGGGGGACAGGGAATGGCTACACCTTC. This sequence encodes CASGGTGNGYTF.

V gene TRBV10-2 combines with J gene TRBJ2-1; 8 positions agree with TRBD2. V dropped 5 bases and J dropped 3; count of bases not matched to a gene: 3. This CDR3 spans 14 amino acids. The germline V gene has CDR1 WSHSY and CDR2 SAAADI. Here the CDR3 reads CASSSGRGYNEQFF. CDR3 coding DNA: TGCGCCAGCAGTAGCGGGAGAGGCTACAATGAGCAGTTCTTC.

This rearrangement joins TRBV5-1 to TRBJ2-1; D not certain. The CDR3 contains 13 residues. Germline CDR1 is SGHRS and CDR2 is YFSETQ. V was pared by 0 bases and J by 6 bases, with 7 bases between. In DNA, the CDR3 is TGCGCCAGCAGCTTGGGAGTTGGCAATGAGCAGTTCTTC. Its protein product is CASSLGVGNEQFF.

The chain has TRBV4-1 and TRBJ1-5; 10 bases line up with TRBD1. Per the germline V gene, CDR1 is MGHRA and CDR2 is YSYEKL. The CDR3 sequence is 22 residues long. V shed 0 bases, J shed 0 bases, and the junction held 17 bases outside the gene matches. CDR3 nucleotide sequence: TGCGCCAGCAGCCAAGATTCCGACTCCGGGACAGGGGACATCTATAGCAATCAGCCCCAGCATTTT. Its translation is CASSQDSDSGTGDIYSNQPQHF.

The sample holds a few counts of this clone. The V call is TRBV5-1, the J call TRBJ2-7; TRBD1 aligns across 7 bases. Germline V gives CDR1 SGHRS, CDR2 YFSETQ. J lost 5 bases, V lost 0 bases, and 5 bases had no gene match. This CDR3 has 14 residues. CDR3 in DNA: TGCGCCAGCAGCTTGGGACAGGGTACGCACGAGCAGTACTTC. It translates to CASSLGQGTHEQYF.

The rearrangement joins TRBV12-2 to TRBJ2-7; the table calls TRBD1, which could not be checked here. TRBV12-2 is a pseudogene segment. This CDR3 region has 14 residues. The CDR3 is CASRAQGAMGEQYF. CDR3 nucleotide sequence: TGTGCAAGTCGCGCACAGGGGGCCATGGGGGAGCAGTACTTC.

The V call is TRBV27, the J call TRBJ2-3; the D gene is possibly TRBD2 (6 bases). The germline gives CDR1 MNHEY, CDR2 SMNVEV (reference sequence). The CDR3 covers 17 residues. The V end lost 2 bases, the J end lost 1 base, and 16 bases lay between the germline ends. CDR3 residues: CASSLGTFGGRTDTQYF. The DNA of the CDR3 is TGTGCCAGCAGTTTAGGGACTTTCGGGGGACGCACAGATACGCAGTATTTT.

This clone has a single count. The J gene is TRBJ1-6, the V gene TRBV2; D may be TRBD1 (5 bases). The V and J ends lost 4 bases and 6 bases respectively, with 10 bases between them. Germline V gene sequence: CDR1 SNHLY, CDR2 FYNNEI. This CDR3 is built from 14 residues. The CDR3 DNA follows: TGTGCCAGCAGTGCGCAGGGTCTTAATTCACCCCTCCACTTT. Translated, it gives CASSAQGLNSPLHF.

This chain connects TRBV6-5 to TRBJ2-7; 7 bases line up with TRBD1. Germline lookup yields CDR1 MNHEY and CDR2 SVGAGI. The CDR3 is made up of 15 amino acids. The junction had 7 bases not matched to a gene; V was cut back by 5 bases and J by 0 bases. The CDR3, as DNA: TGTGCCAGCAGTCAGTACAGGGGAAGCTCCTACGAGCAGTACTTC. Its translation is CASSQYRGSSYEQYF.

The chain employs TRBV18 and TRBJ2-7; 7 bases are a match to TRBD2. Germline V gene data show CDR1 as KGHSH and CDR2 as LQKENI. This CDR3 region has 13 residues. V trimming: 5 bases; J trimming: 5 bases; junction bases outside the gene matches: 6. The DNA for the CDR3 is TGTGCCAGCTCAGGGGGGGTTAGAGACGAGCAGTACTTC. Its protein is CASSGGVRDEQYF.

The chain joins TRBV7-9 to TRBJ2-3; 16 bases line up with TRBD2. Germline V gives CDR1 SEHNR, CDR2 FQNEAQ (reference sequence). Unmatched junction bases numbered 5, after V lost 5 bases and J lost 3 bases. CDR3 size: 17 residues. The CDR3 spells CASSPAGLAGGTDTQYF. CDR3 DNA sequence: TGTGCCAGCAGCCCCGCGGGACTAGCGGGGGGGACAGATACGCAGTATTTT.